These 14 T cell receptor beta chains were all obtained from the same sample, sequenced in a study of T-cell memory formation after mild COVID-19. TCRdb recomputed calls from the 5' RACE reads with MiXCR, one row per CDR3 protein. The sample lists 400,000 to 450,000 distinct CDR3 sequences; around 17% were seen once. The sequenced sample was PBMCs or a T cell subset sorted from them (not recorded which). The receptors shown here come from a man aged 18 to 30 who had mild COVID-19 (a few samples of this study predate the infection). Cell type and time point are not known.

With regard to this clonotype: Germline and junction disagree at one end, which may indicate a read error. The chain combines TRBV6-2 or TRBV6-3 with TRBJ1-5; no clear D gene. Germline loops: CDR1 MNHEY, CDR2 SVGEGT. The CDR3 is made up of 18 amino acids. Here the CDR3 reads CASSYSIGQIYSNQPKHF. The CDR3 DNA is TGTGCCAGCAGTTACTCGATTGGGCAGATCTATAGCAATCAGCCCAAGCATTTT.

The chain has TRBV2 and TRBJ2-1, with 11 bases identical to TRBD1. CDR1 and CDR2 (germline): SNHLY, FYNNEI. This CDR3 contains 16 residues. J was trimmed by 5 bases and V by 3 bases; bases with no gene match: 6. The CDR3 region has the DNA TGTGCCAGCAGTGACCCCGGACAGGGGGCGCACAATGAGCAGTTCTTC. As protein: CASSDPGQGAHNEQFF. Drawing the rest from reference TRBV2 and TRBJ2-1, the complete variable domain is EPEVTQTPSHQVTQMGQEVILRCVPISNHLYFYWYRQILGQKVEFLVSFYNNEISEKSEIFDDQFSVERPDGSNFTLKIRSTKLEDSAMYFCASSDPGQGAHNEQFFGPGTRLTVL.

This clonotype was seen a handful of times. CDR3 sequence: CASSDPGTETDTQYF. CDR3 coding DNA: TGTGCCAGCAGCGACCCCGGGACAGAAACAGATACGCAGTATTTT. The J gene is TRBJ2-3, the V gene TRBV7-9, with 7 bases lining up with TRBD1. CDR1 and CDR2 from the germline V gene are SEHNR and FQNEAQ (reference sequence). Trimming took 5 bases from V and 3 from J; bases not matched to a gene: 8. There are 15 residues in the CDR3.

The J gene is TRBJ2-3, the V gene TRBV6-5; 7 bases are a match to TRBD2. CDR1 and CDR2 (germline): MNHEY, SVGAGI. Trimming at V came to 4 bases and at J to 4 bases, leaving 8 bases not matched to a gene. The CDR3 runs 15 residues. CDR3 protein: CASSSGGLGPDTQYF. The CDR3 bases are TGTGCCAGCAGTTCGGGGGGTTTGGGGCCAGATACGCAGTATTTT.

J is TRBJ1-4 and V is TRBV7-2; D gene ambiguous. Germline CDR1 SGHTA, CDR2 FQGNSA. The V end lost 1 base, the J end lost 5 bases, and 11 bases lay between the germline ends. This CDR3 has 15 amino acids. Here the CDR3 DNA reads TGTGCCAGCAGCTTAGTGGGAGGCAGGAATGAAAAACTGTTTTTT. It specifies CASSLVGGRNEKLFF.

J is TRBJ2-1 and V is TRBV11-2; 7 bases are a match to TRBD2. CDR3 length: 15 residues. Germline V gene data show CDR1 as SGHAT and CDR2 as FQNNGV. After removal of 5 bases from V and 7 bases from J, the junction contained 11 bases not matched to a gene. CDR3 sequence: CASSPFVGGRNEQFF. Here the CDR3 DNA reads TGTGCCAGCAGCCCCTTTGTCGGGGGGAGGAATGAGCAGTTCTTC.

This clonotype was observed a handful of times. The chain is built from TRBV12-3 or TRBV12-4 and TRBJ1-4; TRBD1 agrees at 7 bases. V shed 8 bases, J shed 7 bases, and the junction held 10 bases outside the gene matches. The CDR3 totals 14 residues. The CDR3 sequence is CASCLRGGLEKLFF. DNA of the CDR3: TGTGCCAGCTGCCTGAGAGGGGGCCTTGAAAAACTGTTTTTT.

The table lists this clonotype with a few counts. The chain employs TRBV27 and TRBJ2-6, with D unclear. CDR1 is MNHEY and CDR2 is SMNVEV in the germline V gene (reference sequence). Between the trimmed V and J ends, which lost 8 bases and 0 bases, there was a span of 8 bases. This CDR3 has 14 residues. CDR3 residues: CASGRHSGANVLTF. The CDR3, as DNA: TGTGCCAGCGGACGTCACTCTGGGGCCAACGTCCTGACTTTC.

This sequence joins TRBV3-2 and TRBJ2-7; the D call TRBD1 from the table was never checked on the DNA. TRBV3-2 is flagged as a pseudogene. The CDR3 runs to 18 residues. This chain's CDR3 is CASSHDDRREGLHYEQYV. The CDR3 region has the DNA TGTGCCAGCAGCCATGACGACAGGCGAGAAGGGTTACACTACGAGCAGTACGTC.

The rearrangement uses TRBV4-1 and TRBJ2-2, with D tentatively TRBD2 (6 bases). The germline gives CDR1 MGHRA, CDR2 YSYEKL. Between the trimmed V and J ends, which lost 4 bases and 7 bases, there was a span of 19 bases. The CDR3 runs 16 residues. The chain's CDR3 is CASSPLPRGTGGELFF. CDR3 DNA sequence: TGCGCCAGCAGCCCTCTCCCCCGGGGGACGGGCGGGGAGCTGTTTTTT.

V is TRBV11-2 and J is TRBJ1-2, with D possibly TRBD1 on 6 matching bases. The CDR3 consists of 12 residues. The ends were cut back, 5 bases at V and 8 bases at J, with 12 bases in the middle. Germline V lookup: CDR1 SGHAT, CDR2 FQNNGV. For the CDR3, the DNA is TGTGCCAGCAGCCGCCCGGACAGCGGCTACACCTTC. It yields the protein CASSRPDSGYTF.

This clonotype was seen only once. The chain employs TRBV28 and TRBJ2-5; no firm D call. The CDR3 extends over 16 amino acids. Trimming shortened V by 3 bases and J by 0 bases, and 14 bases separated the two germline ends. The V gene's germline CDR1 is MDHEN and CDR2 SYDVKM. The CDR3 DNA follows: TGTGCCAGCAGTTTTTGGATAGGGCAATACCAAGAGACCCAGTACTTC. This sequence encodes CASSFWIGQYQETQYF.

J is TRBJ2-6 and V is TRBV4-3; 9 bases map to TRBD2. Trimming took 0 bases from V and 2 from J; bases not matched to a gene: 11. This CDR3 is 20 amino acids long. The V gene's germline CDR1 is LGHNA and CDR2 YSLEER. The CDR3 DNA follows: TGCGCCAGCAGCCAAGATATGAAGGGTCTAGCGGGGACTGGGGCCAACGTCCTGACTTTC. Its protein product is CASSQDMKGLAGTGANVLTF.

The chain recombines TRBV2 with TRBJ1-2; 7 bases fit TRBD1. Germline V gene sequence: CDR1 SNHLY, CDR2 FYNNEI. V dropped 3 bases and J dropped 3; count of bases not matched to a gene: 4. The CDR3 is 14 residues long. The CDR3 sequence is CASSEDRWDYGYTF. In DNA form, the CDR3 reads TGTGCCAGCAGTGAGGACAGGTGGGACTATGGCTACACCTTC.